The present TCR beta chain was sequenced within a study of CXCR3-negative and CXCR3-positive naive CD8 T cells. General study results and limits: Researchers report that CXCR3-positive naive cells carry more hydrophobic TRB CDR3s than CXCR3-negative naive cells. Similar TRBV-TRBJ usage characterized naive CXCR3-negative and CXCR3-positive cells; memory cells differed.

From germline, CDR1 is SEHNR and CDR2 FQNEAQ (reference sequence). CDR3 length: 13 residues. Naive CD8+ T cells were CD45RO-CCR7+CD27+CD95-. Each TRB cDNA library was prepared by 5' RACE (with UMI labels). After re-calling the 5' RACE reads, TCRdb lists one entry per CDR3 protein, DNA absent. The listing records 55,000 to 65,000 distinct CDR3 sequences. As concerns this clonotype: Its antigen is still unknown.

Sample: naive CXCR3- CD8+ T cells from blood. Subset indicated: CD45RO-CCR7+CD27+CD95- naive CD8+ T cells lacking CXCR3 (TNR3-). This receptor was identified in a human donor in good health. Some clones in this sample may be carry-over from other donors' samples. This sequence joins TRBV7-9 and TRBJ2-7; TCRdb's assignment of TRBD1 cannot be checked, as there is no DNA. The CDR3 here is CASRSGSRYEQYF.